This TCR beta chain was observed in a study of blood T cell repertoires in COVID-19. Overall study context: COVID-19 samples collected from the United States, Italy and Spain covered acute and convalescent phases. Sample material is recorded as cDNA or gDNA derived from T cells, B-cell-depleted T cells, or PBMCs.

The data were produced by immunoSEQ multiplex PCR, yet TCRdb's version contains in-frame clones alone and is incomplete. This sample has roughly 30,000 clones, with approximately 81% found just once. V shed 7 bases, J shed 8 bases, and the junction held 9 bases outside the gene matches. The CDR3 totals 14 residues. Germline V gene lookup returns CDR1 MDHEN and CDR2 SYDVKM. The chain couples TRBV28 to TRBJ2-1; 9 bases map to TRBD1. This TCR came from a human donor with acute or convalescent COVID-19. The donor label of this sample is uncertain. Sequenced sample: peripheral blood. CDR3 bases: TGTGCCAGCACCTCTGGACAGGGGTGGGATGAGCAGTTCTTC. Translated: CASTSGQGWDEQFF.